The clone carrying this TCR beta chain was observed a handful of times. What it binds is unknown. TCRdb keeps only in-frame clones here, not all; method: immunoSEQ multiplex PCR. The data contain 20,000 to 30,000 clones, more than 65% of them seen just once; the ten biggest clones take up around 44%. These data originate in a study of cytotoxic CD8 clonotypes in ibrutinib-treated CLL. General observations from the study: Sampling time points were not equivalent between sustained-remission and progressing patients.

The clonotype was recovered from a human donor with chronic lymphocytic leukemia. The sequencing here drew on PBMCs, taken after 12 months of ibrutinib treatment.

CDR3 nucleotide sequence: TGTGCCAGTAGTATTCCTGGGACTGGCAAAGAGACCCAGTACTTC. Translated, it gives CASSIPGTGKETQYF. The chain combines TRBV19 with TRBJ2-5; possible D gene TRBD2, 6 bases. The V gene lost 3 bases and the J gene lost 3 bases, with 14 bases spanning the gap. Per germline, CDR1 LNHDA and CDR2 SQIVND (reference sequence). The CDR3 has 15 residues.